This T cell receptor (beta chain) was recorded in a study of T cells in Graves' hyperthyroidism and ophthalmopathy. Overall study findings and caveats: Ophthalmopathy onset followed model prediction by a median approximately 7 months.

TCR beta CDR3 regions were amplified from RNA transcripts. Researchers ran a first-round RT-PCR on the TCR CDR3 using the HTBI primer set. TCRdb re-called the multiplex PCR reads through MiXCR, storing one row per CDR3 protein. The top ten clones hold approximately 14% of a sample with around 520,000 distinct CDR3 sequences, about 15% of them seen once. Comment on this clonotype: The antigen is unknown.

Germline V gene data show CDR1 as MNHEY and CDR2 as SMNVEV (reference sequence). V lost 5 bases and J lost 5, with 16 bases in between. This CDR3 is 15 amino acids long. This receptor was identified in a woman in her thirties or forties with Graves' hyperthyroidism. Sequenced input: blood. The chain uses TRBV27 and TRBJ1-5; a weak D match, TRBD1 (6 bases). The CDR3 DNA is TGTGCCAGCAGTCCCCCTCCAGGGGTTGATCAGCCCCAGCATTTT. This gives the protein CASSPPPGVDQPQHF.